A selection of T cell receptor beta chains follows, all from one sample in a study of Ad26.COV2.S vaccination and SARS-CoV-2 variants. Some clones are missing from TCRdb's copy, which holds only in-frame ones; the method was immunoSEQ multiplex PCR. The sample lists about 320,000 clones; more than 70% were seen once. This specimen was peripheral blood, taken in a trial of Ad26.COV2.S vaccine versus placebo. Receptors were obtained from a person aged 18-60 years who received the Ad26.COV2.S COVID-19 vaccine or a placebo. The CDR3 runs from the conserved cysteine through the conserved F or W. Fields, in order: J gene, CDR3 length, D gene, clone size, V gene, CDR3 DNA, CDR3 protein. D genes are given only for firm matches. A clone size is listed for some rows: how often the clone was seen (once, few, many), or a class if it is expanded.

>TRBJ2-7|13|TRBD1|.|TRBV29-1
TGCAGCGTAAGGGCGGGACAGGCTGGAGAGCAGTACTTC
CSVRAGQAGEQYF
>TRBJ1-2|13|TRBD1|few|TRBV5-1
TGCGCCAGCAACCCCGACAGGGCGAGGGACTACACCTTC
CASNPDRARDYTF
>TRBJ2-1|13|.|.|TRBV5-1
TGCGCCAGCAGCTTAGCAAGGGGGGGTGAGCAGTTCTTC
CASSLARGGEQFF
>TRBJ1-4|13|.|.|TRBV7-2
TGTGCCAGCAGCTTAGTTTATGGTGAAAAACTGTTTTTT
CASSLVYGEKLFF
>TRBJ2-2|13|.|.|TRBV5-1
TGCGCCAGCAGGAAAGGGCCCACCGGGGAGCTGTTTTTT
CASRKGPTGELFF
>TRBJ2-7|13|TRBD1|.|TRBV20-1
TGCAGTGCCAGTACGACAGGGATCTACGAGCAGTACTTC
CSASTTGIYEQYF
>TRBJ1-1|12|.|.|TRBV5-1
TGCGCCAGCGGTCAGGAGAACACTGAAGCTTTCTTT
CASGQENTEAFF
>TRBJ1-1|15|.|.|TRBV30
TGTGCCTGGAGTGTAAGGGGCGTATCGGGCACTGAAGCTTTCTTT
CAWSVRGVSGTEAFF
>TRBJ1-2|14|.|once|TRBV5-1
TGCGCCAGCAGCTTGGTTCAGGGGACCTATGGCTACACCTTC
CASSLVQGTYGYTF
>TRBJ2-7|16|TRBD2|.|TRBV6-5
TGTGCCAGCAGTTACTCGCAGCGGGGGCCAATCTACGAGCAGTACTTC
CASSYSQRGPIYEQYF
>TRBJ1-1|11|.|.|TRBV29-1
TGCAGCGTTGTAGGCAACACTGAAGCTTTCTTT
CSVVGNTEAFF
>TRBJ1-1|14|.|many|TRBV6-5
TGTGCCAGCAGGGCCAAGACAAGGGGGACTGAAGCTTTCTTT
CASRAKTRGTEAFF
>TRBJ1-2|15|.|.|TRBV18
TGTGCCAGCTCACCCTCGTTTGGGGAAAACTATGGCTACACCTTC
CASSPSFGENYGYTF
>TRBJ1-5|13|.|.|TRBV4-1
TGCGCCAGCAGTAGGGCAGGGGCCCAGCCCCAGCATTTT
CASSRAGAQPQHF
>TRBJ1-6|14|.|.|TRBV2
TGTGCCAGCAGTGTTGGAGGGGAAAGGTCACCCCTCCACTTT
CASSVGGERSPLHF
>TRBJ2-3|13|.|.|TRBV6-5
TGTGCCAGCTCTAGCGCCGATAGGGATACGCAGTATTTT
CASSSADRDTQYF
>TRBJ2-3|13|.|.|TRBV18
TGTGCCAGCTCAACGGGACACACAGATACGCAGTATTTT
CASSTGHTDTQYF
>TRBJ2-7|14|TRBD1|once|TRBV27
TGTGCCAGCAGTCCTGCGACAGGGGCCTACGAGCAGTACTTC
CASSPATGAYEQYF
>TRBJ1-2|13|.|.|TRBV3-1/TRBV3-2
TGTGCCAGCAGCCAAGATCCCAGAAATGGCTACACCTTC
CASSQDPRNGYTF
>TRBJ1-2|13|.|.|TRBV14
TGTGCCAGCAGCCAAGTCAACATCTATGGCTACACCTTC
CASSQVNIYGYTF
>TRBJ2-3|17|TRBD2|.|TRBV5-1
TGCGCCAGCAGCTCCATCGGGACTAGCGGGGCCACAGATACGCAGTATTTT
CASSSIGTSGATDTQYF
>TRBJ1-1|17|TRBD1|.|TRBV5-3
TGTGCCAGAATGAAGACAGGGGAATCTGAATATGGGGCGGAAGCTTTCTTT
CARMKTGESEYGAEAFF
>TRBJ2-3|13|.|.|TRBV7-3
TGTGCCAGCAGCCAAACCGCGGGAGATACGCAGTATTTT
CASSQTAGDTQYF
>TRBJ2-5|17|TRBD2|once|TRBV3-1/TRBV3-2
TGTGCCAGCAGCCAAGAAGGTCTAGCGGGGATCCAGGAGACCCAGTACTTC
CASSQEGLAGIQETQYF